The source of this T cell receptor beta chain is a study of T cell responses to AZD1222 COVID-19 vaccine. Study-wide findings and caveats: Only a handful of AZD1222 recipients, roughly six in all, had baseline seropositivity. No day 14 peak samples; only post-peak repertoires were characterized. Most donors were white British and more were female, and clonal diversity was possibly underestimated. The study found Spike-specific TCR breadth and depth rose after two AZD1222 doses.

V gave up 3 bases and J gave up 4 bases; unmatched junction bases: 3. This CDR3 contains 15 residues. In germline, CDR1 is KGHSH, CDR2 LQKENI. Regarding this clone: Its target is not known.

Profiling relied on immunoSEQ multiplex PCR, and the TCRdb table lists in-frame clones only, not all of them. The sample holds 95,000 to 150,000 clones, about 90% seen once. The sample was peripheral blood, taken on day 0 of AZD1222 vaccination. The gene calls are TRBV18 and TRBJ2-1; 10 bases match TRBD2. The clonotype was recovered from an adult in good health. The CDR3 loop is CASSPPSGSYNEQFF. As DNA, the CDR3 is TGTGCCAGCTCACCCCCTAGCGGGAGTTACAATGAGCAGTTCTTC.